Described below is a single T cell receptor beta chain sequence and its context. Antigen: not known. This sample stems from a study of monozygotic twins with inflammatory bowel disease. Study-wide results and limits: Part of the variability in patient repertoires may have come from differing immunosuppressive treatments. Among IBD patients, TCRbeta diversity (inverse Simpson) was lower than in healthy co-twins. Evidence failed to back one strong IBD-linked signal or clonotype.

With the 5' RACE reads reprocessed, TCRdb shows one record per CDR3 protein and no DNA. The sample table sets out more than 300,000 distinct CDR3 sequences. Sequencing was carried out using blood. The sequence came from a human donor with ulcerative colitis or Crohn's disease, or a healthy co-twin of an affected twin (not recorded which).

This CDR3 is CASSLGLAGGPTDTQYF. This sequence joins TRBV5-6 and TRBJ2-3; lacking DNA, the TRBD2 call made by TCRdb goes unchecked. The CDR3 loop spans 17 amino acids. In germline, CDR1 is SGHDT, CDR2 YYEEEE. Together with reference TRBV5-6 and TRBJ2-3, the CDR3 gives the full variable domain: DAGVTQSPTHLIKTRGQQVTLRCSPKSGHDTVSWYQQALGQGPQFIFQYYEEEERQRGNFPDRFSGHQFPNYSSELNVNALLLGDSALYLCASSLGLAGGPTDTQYFGPGTRLTVL.